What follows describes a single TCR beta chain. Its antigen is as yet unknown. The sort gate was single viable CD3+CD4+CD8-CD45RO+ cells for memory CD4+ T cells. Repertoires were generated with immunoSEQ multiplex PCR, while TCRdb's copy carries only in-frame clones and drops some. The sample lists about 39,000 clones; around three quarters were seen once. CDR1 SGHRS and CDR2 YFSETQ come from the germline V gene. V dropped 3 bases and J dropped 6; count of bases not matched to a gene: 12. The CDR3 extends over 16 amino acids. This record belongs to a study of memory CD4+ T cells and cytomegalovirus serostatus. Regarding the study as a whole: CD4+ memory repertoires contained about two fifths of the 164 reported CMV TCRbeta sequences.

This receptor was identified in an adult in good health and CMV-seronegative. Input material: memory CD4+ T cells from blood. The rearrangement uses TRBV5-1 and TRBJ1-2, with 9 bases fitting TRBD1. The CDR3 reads CASSYGQGRSFDGYTF. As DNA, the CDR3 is TGCGCCAGCAGCTACGGACAGGGGAGGTCGTTCGATGGCTACACCTTC.